This T cell receptor beta chain stems from a study of blood T cell repertoires in COVID-19. Background on the study: Samples came from the United States, Italy and Spain, spanning acute and convalescent COVID-19. Sources were T cells, B-cell-depleted T cells, or PBMCs; the material itself was cDNA or gDNA.

V lost 6 bases, J lost 6 bases, and 5 bases stayed unmatched. CDR1 and CDR2 from the germline V gene are LNHDA and SQIVND (reference sequence). This CDR3 comprises 13 residues. This clone was detected once. In the source study's methods: Reference gene primer amplification in the assay estimated nucleated cell counts. Measured with immunoSEQ multiplex PCR; TCRdb has only the in-frame clones, and not every one. V and J calls and clone size are as listed in that table; D and trimming were resolved from the DNA. Counted here are just over 150,000 clones, roughly 85% occurring once; the ten biggest clones make up around 3.2%.

This chain joins TRBV19 and TRBJ2-1; 7 bases match TRBD1. The clonotype comes from a human donor with acute or convalescent COVID-19. The donor label of this sample is uncertain. What was sequenced was peripheral blood. CDR3 protein: CASSNNRGNEQFF. The DNA for the CDR3 is TGTGCCAGTAGCAATAACAGGGGCAATGAGCAGTTCTTC.